This record covers a single T cell receptor (beta chain). This CDR3 contains 16 residues. V lost 4 bases and J 3 bases, leaving 17 bases between the germline ends. Germline lookup yields CDR1 SEHNR and CDR2 FQNEAQ (reference sequence). The data derive from a study of CD8+ T cells in alopecia areata. Stated treatment: oral pan-JAK inhibitor, 5-10 mg twice daily. Reverse transcription of extracted RNA yielded cDNA, which provided the sequencing template. TCRdb keeps only in-frame clones here, not all; method: immunoSEQ multiplex PCR. Among 42,000 or so clones listed, 80% to 95% were seen once. The TCR was taken from a human donor with alopecia areata. The material was CD8+ T cells sorted from blood, obtained at week 24, from a patient treated with tofacitinib. This chain links TRBV7-9 with TRBJ2-3; D assignment may be TRBD1 or TRBD2 (6 bases each). For the CDR3, the DNA is TGTGCCAGCAGCTCCAACAGGGATGGGAGGACAGATACGCAGTATTTT. Amino acid sequence: CASSSNRDGRTDTQYF.